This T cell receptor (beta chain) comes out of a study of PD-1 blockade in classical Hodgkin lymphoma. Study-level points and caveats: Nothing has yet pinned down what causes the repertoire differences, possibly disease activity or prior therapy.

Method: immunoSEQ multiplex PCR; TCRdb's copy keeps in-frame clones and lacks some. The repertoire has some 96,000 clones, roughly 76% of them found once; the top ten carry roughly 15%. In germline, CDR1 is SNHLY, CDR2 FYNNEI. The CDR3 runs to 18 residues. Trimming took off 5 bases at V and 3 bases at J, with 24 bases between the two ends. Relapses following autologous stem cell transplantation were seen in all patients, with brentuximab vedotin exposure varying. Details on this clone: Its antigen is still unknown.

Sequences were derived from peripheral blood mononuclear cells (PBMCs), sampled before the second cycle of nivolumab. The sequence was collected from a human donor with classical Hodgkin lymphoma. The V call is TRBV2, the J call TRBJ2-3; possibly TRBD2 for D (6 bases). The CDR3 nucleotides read TGTGCCAGCAGTAAGCATATGAGCGGGTCGGGGCGAACAGATACGCAGTATTTT. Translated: CASSKHMSGSGRTDTQYF.